The rows below give T cell receptor beta chains drawn from one sample of a study of T cells in Graves' hyperthyroidism and ophthalmopathy. MiXCR, run by TCRdb on the multiplex PCR reads, gives a single entry per CDR3 protein. The repertoire holds under 750,000 distinct CDR3 sequences, with around 20% as singletons. The sequencing sample was made of blood. The receptors here all came from a woman in her 50s with Graves' hyperthyroidism that later progressed to Graves' ophthalmopathy. The CDR3 runs from the conserved cysteine through the conserved F or W. Fields, in order: V gene, D gene, clone size, J gene, CDR3 protein, CDR3 DNA. The D gene is left open where the match is weak. Clone size is stated in some rows and not others, as once, few, many or a class when expanded.

TRBV4-1,.,.,TRBJ2-5,CASSQESSGAETQYF,TGCGCCAGCAGCCAAGAGTCTAGTGGTGCGGAGACCCAGTACTTC
TRBV19,.,.,TRBJ1-5,CASSIQARGNQPQHF,TGTGCCAGTAGTATCCAGGCCCGGGGCAATCAGCCCCAGCATTTT
TRBV3-1,.,many,TRBJ1-1,CASSPPIRTEAFF,TGTGCCAGCAGCCCGCCAATAAGGACTGAAGCTTTCTTT
TRBV2,.,.,TRBJ2-5,CASGREIQETQYF,TGTGCCAGCGGCCGGGAGATTCAAGAGACCCAGTACTTC
TRBV7-9,TRBD2,many,TRBJ2-7,CASSSTDDGTSYEQYF,TGTGCCAGCAGCTCAACGGACGACGGGACTAGCTACGAGCAGTACTTC
TRBV7-6,TRBD1,few,TRBJ2-2,CASSPGGPYTGELFF,TGTGCCAGCAGCCCAGGGGGACCTTACACCGGGGAGCTGTTTTTT
TRBV6-1,.,.,TRBJ1-5,CASYTVASNQPQHF,TGTGCCAGCTACACGGTGGCAAGCAATCAGCCCCAGCATTTT
TRBV24-1,.,few,TRBJ2-5,CATSDRKKGGQETQYF,TGTGCCACCAGTGACCGTAAAAAGGGGGGCCAAGAGACCCAGTACTTC
TRBV3-1,TRBD1,.,TRBJ2-5,CASSATAQGAQETQYF,TGTGCCAGCAGCGCAACGGCGCAGGGGGCTCAAGAGACCCAGTACTTC
TRBV19,TRBD2,many,TRBJ2-2,CASSTSLAGPNTGELFF,TGTGCCAGTAGTACCTCTTTAGCGGGGCCTAACACCGGGGAGCTGTTTTTT
TRBV5-1,.,few,TRBJ1-3,CASRGTSSSGNTIYF,TGCGCCAGCCGAGGGACCTCGAGCTCTGGAAACACCATATATTTT
TRBV6-5,TRBD1,many,TRBJ1-1,CASSYDTGALATEAFF,TGTGCCAGCAGTTACGATACAGGGGCGTTGGCCACTGAAGCTTTCTTT
TRBV20-1,TRBD2,.,TRBJ2-1,CSAITSGGYNEQFF,TGCAGTGCTATAACTAGCGGGGGGTACAATGAGCAGTTCTTC
TRBV3-1,.,few,TRBJ1-1,CASSQDGWRTEAFF,TGTGCCAGCAGCCAAGATGGCTGGAGGACTGAAGCTTTCTTT
TRBV19,.,.,TRBJ1-2,CASSPYRDSNYGYTF,TGTGCCAGTAGTCCTTACAGAGATTCGAACTATGGCTACACCTTC
TRBV19,.,many,TRBJ1-1,CASSMPGHPNTEAFF,TGTGCCAGTAGTATGCCGGGACACCCGAACACTGAAGCTTTCTTT
TRBV27,.,many,TRBJ2-7,CASSLVPYSYEQYF,TGTGCCAGCAGTTTAGTACCGTATTCCTACGAGCAGTACTTC
TRBV20-1,.,many,TRBJ1-1,CSAGVGGLNTEAFF,TGCAGTGCTGGGGTTGGGGGGCTGAACACTGAAGCTTTCTTT
TRBV6-4,TRBD1,.,TRBJ1-5,CASSATIRDRGPPGQPQHF,TGTGCCAGCAGTGCCACAATCCGGGACAGGGGGCCCCCCGGTCAGCCCCAGCATTTT
TRBV12-3/TRBV12-4,.,.,TRBJ2-2,CASSLMLTEGELFF,TGTGCCAGCAGTTTAATGCTGACAGAAGGGGAGCTGTTTTTT
TRBV20-1,.,many,TRBJ1-1,CSAREGAYMNTEAFF,TGCAGTGCTAGAGAGGGGGCCTATATGAACACTGAAGCTTTCTTT
TRBV2,TRBD1,few,TRBJ2-2,CASRTGTGFGELFF,TGTGCCAGCAGGACCGGGACAGGGTTCGGGGAGCTGTTTTTT
TRBV7-3,TRBD2,.,TRBJ2-7,CASRNPGGEQYF,TGTGCCAGCCGCAATCCCGGGGGGGAGCAGTACTTC
TRBV7-9,.,few,TRBJ1-2,CASSLARPGGDGYTF,TGTGCCAGCAGCTTAGCGCGGCCGGGGGGCGATGGCTACACCTTC
TRBV27,.,few,TRBJ1-4,CASSSLVRRANEKLFF,TGTGCCAGCAGTTCCCTAGTTAGGAGAGCTAATGAAAAACTGTTTTTT
TRBV20-1,.,once,TRBJ2-7,CSALTTLDQAGYEQYF,TGCAGTGCTCTTACAACACTGGACCAGGCCGGCTACGAGCAGTACTTC
TRBV20-1,.,.,TRBJ1-6,CSASVQAIKDSPLHF,TGCAGTGCTAGTGTACAGGCCATTAAGGATTCACCCCTCCACTTT
TRBV5-1,TRBD2,.,TRBJ2-5,CASSIGLAGEETQYF,TGCGCCAGCAGCATAGGACTAGCGGGGGAAGAGACCCAGTACTTC
TRBV5-1,TRBD1,few,TRBJ1-6,CASSEGDSLLGSPLHF,TGCGCCAGCAGCGAAGGGGACAGTCTTCTAGGATCACCCCTCCACTTT
TRBV29-1,.,.,TRBJ2-7,CSVCWDKSPYEQYF,TGCAGCGTTTGTTGGGACAAGTCACCCTACGAGCAGTACTTC
TRBV9,.,.,TRBJ1-2,CASSVAHYGYTF,TGTGCCAGCAGCGTCGCACACTATGGCTACACCTTC
TRBV20-1,.,many,TRBJ1-2,CSARGPGRSDYTF,TGCAGTGCTAGGGGCCCCGGCAGGTCCGACTACACCTTC
TRBV12-3/TRBV12-4,.,many,TRBJ1-6,CASSFQGFISPLHF,TGTGCCAGCAGTTTCCAGGGGTTTATTTCACCCCTCCACTTT
TRBV28,.,many,TRBJ1-6,CASSRGSRDPRGSPLHF,TGTGCCAGCAGCAGGGGCTCCCGGGACCCACGCGGTTCACCCCTCCACTTT
TRBV5-1,.,few,TRBJ2-5,CASGGPKETQYF,TGCGCCAGCGGGGGGCCTAAAGAGACCCAGTACTTC
TRBV6-1,.,.,TRBJ1-6,CASTRDNSYNSPLHF,TGTGCCAGCACTCGGGACAACTCCTATAATTCACCCCTCCACTTT
TRBV12-3/TRBV12-4,TRBD1,few,TRBJ1-2,CASSPGDRRNTF,TGTGCCAGCAGTCCAGGGGACAGGCGGAACACCTTC
TRBV6-5,.,.,TRBJ1-5,CASSYTRDGNSNQPQHF,TGTGCCAGCAGTTACACCCGGGACGGAAATAGCAATCAGCCCCAGCATTTT
TRBV2,.,.,TRBJ2-5,CAGSEETEETQYF,TGTGCCGGCAGTGAAGAGACAGAAGAGACCCAGTACTTC
TRBV19,.,.,TRBJ2-2,CASRITSTANTGELFF,TGTGCCAGCCGGATCACCTCGACAGCGAACACCGGGGAGCTGTTTTTT
TRBV29-1,TRBD1,few,TRBJ1-2,CSVQGAPDYGYTF,TGCAGCGTCCAGGGGGCGCCGGACTATGGCTACACCTTC
TRBV27,TRBD1,few,TRBJ2-5,CASRYRGVQETQYF,TGTGCCAGCAGGTACAGGGGGGTCCAAGAGACCCAGTACTTC
TRBV5-1,.,few,TRBJ1-2,CASSVEPGLRANYGYTF,TGCGCCAGCAGCGTAGAACCGGGACTGAGAGCTAACTATGGCTACACCTTC
TRBV5-4,.,few,TRBJ1-2,CASSFGSGAEGNYGYTF,TGTGCCAGCAGCTTCGGGTCCGGGGCCGAGGGGAACTATGGCTACACCTTC
TRBV2,.,few,TRBJ2-1,CASSGPLSSLGEQFF,TGTGCCAGCAGTGGTCCTCTCTCGAGTCTAGGTGAGCAGTTCTTC
TRBV5-1,.,few,TRBJ2-5,CASSLTFVETQYF,TGCGCCAGCAGCTTGACTTTTGTGGAGACCCAGTACTTC
TRBV11-2,.,many,TRBJ1-1,CASLLGPREAFF,TGTGCCAGTTTACTGGGTCCAAGAGAAGCTTTCTTT
TRBV16,.,few,TRBJ2-7,CASSQPGLSYEQYF,TGTGCCAGCAGCCAACCGGGCCTATCCTACGAGCAGTACTTC
TRBV18,TRBD1,many,TRBJ1-2,CASSTRTGDNYGYTF,TGTGCCAGCTCAACCCGGACAGGGGATAACTATGGCTACACCTTC
TRBV27,.,.,TRBJ1-4,CASSLGGPGEKLFF,TGTGCCAGCAGTCTGGGTGGCCCGGGTGAAAAACTGTTTTTT